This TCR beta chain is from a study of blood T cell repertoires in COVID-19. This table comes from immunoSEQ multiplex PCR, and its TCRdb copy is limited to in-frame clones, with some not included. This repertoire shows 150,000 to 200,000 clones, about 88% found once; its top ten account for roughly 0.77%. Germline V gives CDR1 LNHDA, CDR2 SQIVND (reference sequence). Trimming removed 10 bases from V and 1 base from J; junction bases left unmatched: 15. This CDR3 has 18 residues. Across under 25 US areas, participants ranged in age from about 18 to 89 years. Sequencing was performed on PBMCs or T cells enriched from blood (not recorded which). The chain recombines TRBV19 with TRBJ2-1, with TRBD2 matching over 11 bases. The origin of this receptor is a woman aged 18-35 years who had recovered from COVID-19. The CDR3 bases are TGTGCCACCCATACTAGCGGGAGAAAGATAGTATCCTACAATGAGCAGTTCTTC. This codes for CATHTSGRKIVSYNEQFF.